One TCR beta chain is described in this entry. The entry originates in a study of blood T cell repertoires in COVID-19. Germline assignment: CDR1 LGHDT and CDR2 YNNKEL (reference sequence). The ends lost 3 bases at V and 9 bases at J; junction bases unmatched: 7. CDR3 length: 14 residues. Authors' processing steps: Amplification of reference gene primers was used by the study to estimate nucleated cell counts. This table comes from immunoSEQ multiplex PCR, and its TCRdb copy is limited to in-frame clones, with some not included. The V and J calls and clone size are taken from that table; D and trimming were inferred from the DNA. Of about 210,000 clones in the sample, 80% were seen once. Recruits, aged about 18 to 100 years, lived in under 25 US areas. Categorization into cohorts depended on clinical history that participants reported.

Input material: PBMCs or T cells enriched from blood (not recorded which). The chain recombines TRBV3-1 (or the pseudogene TRBV3-2) with TRBJ2-1; 8 nucleotides agree with TRBD1. The sequence was collected from a man aged 25-40 years with acute COVID-19. CDR3 protein: CASSQNPQGGEQFF. The CDR3 DNA reads as TGTGCCAGCAGCCAGAATCCACAGGGGGGTGAGCAGTTCTTC.